This is a list of T cell receptor beta chains from one sample in a study of cytomegalovirus exposure and HLA in healthy donors. The protocol was immunoSEQ multiplex PCR, while the TCRdb copy is restricted to in-frame clones and leaves out a portion. The sample has 75,000 to 90,000 clones, over 75% seen once. The sequenced sample consisted of PBMCs. These receptors were collected from a human donor in good health. CDR3s include the opening cysteine and the closing phenylalanine or tryptophan. The D gene is left open where the match is weak. Clone size is shown for a subset of rows, as once, few, many or a class of expanded clone.

J,size,V,D,CDR3,DNA
TRBJ2-5,-,TRBV7-7,-,CASSLGLAETQYF,TGTGCCAGCAGCTTAGGTCTAGCCGAGACCCAGTACTTC
TRBJ2-7,once,TRBV29-1,TRBD2,CSVGTSGGYEQYF,TGCAGCGTCGGGACTAGCGGGGGATACGAGCAGTACTTC
TRBJ2-3,-,TRBV4-1,TRBD2,CASSQVQRGVGTDTQYF,TGCGCCAGCAGCCAAGTCCAGCGGGGGGTAGGCACAGATACGCAGTATTTT
TRBJ1-6,-,TRBV27,TRBD1,CASTWDRAYNSPLHF,TGTGCCAGCACTTGGGACAGAGCGTATAATTCACCCCTCCACTTT
TRBJ2-7,-,TRBV7-2,TRBD1,CASRPGTDSYEQYF,TGTGCCAGCAGGCCCGGGACAGATTCCTACGAGCAGTACTTC
TRBJ1-1,-,TRBV11-2,TRBD1,CASSLGQGYTEAFF,TGTGCCAGCAGCTTAGGACAGGGATACACTGAAGCTTTCTTT
TRBJ2-1,-,TRBV7-2,-,CASSHTRSRSSYNEQFF,TGTGCCAGCAGCCATACCCGAAGCCGAAGCTCCTACAATGAGCAGTTCTTC
TRBJ1-6,-,TRBV27,-,CASSLLGRANSPLHF,TGTGCCAGCAGTTTATTGGGCAGGGCCAATTCACCCCTCCACTTT
TRBJ1-6,few,TRBV4-1,TRBD1,CASSHTEGTGNSPLHF,TGCGCCAGCAGCCACACGGAGGGGACAGGGAATTCACCCCTCCACTTT
TRBJ1-5,-,TRBV6-5,TRBD1,CASRPGAGGRQPQHF,TGTGCCAGCAGGCCCGGGGCAGGGGGCCGTCAGCCCCAGCATTTT
TRBJ2-7,medium-sized,TRBV7-2,-,CASSLVGRTYEQYF,TGTGCCAGCAGCTTAGTGGGGCGGACCTACGAGCAGTACTTC
TRBJ1-5,-,TRBV5-1,-,CASSLTSDSNQPQNF,TGCGCCAGCAGCTTGACATCCGATAGCAATCAGCCCCAGAATTTT
TRBJ2-7,few,TRBV5-6,-,CASSLRRFYEQYF,TGTGCCAGCAGCTTACGGCGGTTCTACGAGCAGTACTTC
TRBJ2-7,-,TRBV6-4,TRBD1,CASKAGRGREQYF,TGTGCCAGCAAAGCGGGCAGGGGGCGCGAGCAGTACTTC
TRBJ2-6,-,TRBV5-1,-,CASSLEGRGSGANVLTF,TGCGCCAGCAGCTTGGAAGGCAGGGGCTCTGGGGCCAACGTCCTGACTTTC
TRBJ1-1,-,TRBV7-2,-,CASSPGQKMNTEAFF,TGTGCCAGCAGCCCAGGACAGAAAATGAACACTGAAGCTTTCTTT
TRBJ1-4,-,TRBV15,TRBD1,CATSRDRGWDEKLFF,TGTGCCACCAGCAGGGACAGGGGATGGGATGAAAAACTGTTTTTT
TRBJ2-1,-,TRBV9,TRBD2,CASSTPPSGGTIEQFF,TGTGCCAGCAGCACCCCTCCTAGCGGGGGGACCATCGAGCAGTTCTTC
TRBJ2-3,-,TRBV7-9,TRBD1,CASSLGGQGADTQYF,TGTGCCAGCAGCTTAGGGGGACAGGGGGCAGATACGCAGTATTTT
TRBJ2-5,-,TRBV7-2,-,CASSLDRRETQYF,TGTGCCAGCAGCTTAGACCGTCGGGAGACCCAGTACTTC
TRBJ2-7,-,TRBV9,-,CASSADRRGYEQYF,TGTGCCAGCAGCGCCGACCGAAGAGGCTACGAGCAGTACTTC
TRBJ2-4,-,TRBV10-3,TRBD2,CAISESPTSGGAGNIQYF,TGTGCCATCAGTGAGTCGCCGACTAGCGGGGGGGCCGGAAACATTCAGTACTTC
TRBJ1-2,-,TRBV7-9,-,CASIQPGTRVGYTF,TGTGCCAGCATCCAACCGGGGACAAGGGTTGGCTACACCTTC
TRBJ2-7,-,TRBV13,-,CASSLDRAPYEQYF,TGTGCCAGCAGCTTAGACAGGGCGCCCTACGAGCAGTACTTC
TRBJ2-3,-,TRBV5-5,-,CASSWDTPTDTQYF,TGTGCCAGCAGCTGGGACACACCAACAGATACGCAGTATTTT
TRBJ1-5,many,TRBV5-4,-,CASSLAGSNQPQHF,TGTGCCAGCAGCTTGGCGGGTAGCAATCAGCCCCAGCATTTT
TRBJ2-1,-,TRBV5-1,TRBD2,CASSLPSSGYSYNEQFF,TGCGCCAGCAGCTTGCCCAGTAGCGGGTACTCCTACAATGAGCAGTTCTTC
TRBJ2-5,-,TRBV19,TRBD1,CASAMGQQETQYF,TGTGCCAGCGCGATGGGACAGCAAGAGACCCAGTACTTC
TRBJ1-1,-,TRBV25-1,-,CASNAGGPEAFF,TGTGCCAGCAACGCTGGGGGCCCTGAAGCTTTCTTT
TRBJ1-4,-,TRBV18,-,CASSPPPTGNEKLFF,TGTGCCAGCTCACCACCTCCGACAGGAAATGAAAAACTGTTTTTT
TRBJ2-5,-,TRBV11-2,TRBD2,CASSLLAGVGETQYF,TGTGCCAGCAGCTTACTAGCGGGGGTTGGAGAGACCCAGTACTTC
TRBJ1-1,few,TRBV6-1,TRBD1,CATRQGFGTEAFF,TGTGCCACCCGACAGGGATTCGGCACTGAAGCTTTCTTT
TRBJ2-3,once,TRBV9,-,CASSGRDLGTDTQYF,TGTGCCAGCAGCGGCCGGGACTTGGGCACAGATACGCAGTATTTT
TRBJ2-7,-,TRBV4-1,TRBD2,CASSHSSGVYEQYF,TGCGCCAGCAGCCACTCTAGCGGGGTCTACGAGCAGTACTTC
TRBJ2-1,-,TRBV10-1,TRBD2,CASSVGLAPSYNEQFF,TGCGCCAGCAGTGTGGGACTAGCACCCTCCTACAATGAGCAGTTCTTC
TRBJ1-2,-,TRBV19,TRBD1,CASSIAQGADYGYTF,TGTGCCAGTAGTATAGCCCAGGGGGCTGACTATGGCTACACCTTC
TRBJ1-1,-,TRBV19,-,CASSYGTGAEAFF,TGTGCCAGTAGTTACGGCACGGGGGCTGAAGCTTTCTTT
TRBJ2-7,-,TRBV6-6,-,CASSGDYEQYF,TGTGCCAGCTCAGGGGACTACGAGCAGTACTTC
TRBJ1-2,-,TRBV6-4,TRBD1,CASRPRQGTNYGYTF,TGTGCCAGCAGGCCGAGACAGGGGACTAACTATGGCTACACCTTC
TRBJ1-6,-,TRBV6-4,-,CASSATETNSPLHF,TGTGCCAGCAGTGCGACAGAGACCAATTCACCCCTCCACTTT
TRBJ2-3,-,TRBV7-2,TRBD2,CASSLRGVTTDTQYF,TGTGCCAGCAGCTTACGGGGGGTTACCACAGATACGCAGTATTTT
TRBJ1-6,once,TRBV5-1,TRBD1,CASSLEQGDSYNSPLNF,TGCGCCAGCAGCTTGGAGCAGGGGGACAGCTATAATTCACCCCTCAACTTT
TRBJ1-2,-,TRBV20-1,-,CSAKAGYGYTF,TGCAGTGCTAAAGCAGGGTACGGCTACACCTTC
TRBJ2-5,-,TRBV2,TRBD1,CASNPSTGSGETQYF,TGTGCCAGCAACCCATCGACAGGGTCGGGAGAGACCCAGTACTTC
TRBJ1-1,-,TRBV9,-,CASSVRTGFTEAFF,TGTGCCAGCAGCGTACGCACAGGATTCACTGAAGCTTTCTTT
TRBJ2-1,-,TRBV7-9,TRBD2,CASSLGSGGYNEQFF,TGTGCCAGCAGCTTAGGTAGCGGGGGCTACAATGAGCAGTTCTTC
TRBJ2-7,-,TRBV6-1,TRBD1,CASRGTGAVYEQYF,TGTGCCAGCAGGGGGACAGGGGCCGTTTACGAGCAGTACTTC
TRBJ2-3,few,TRBV6-5,-,CASSYNPRADTQYF,TGTGCCAGCAGTTACAACCCCAGGGCAGATACGCAGTATTTT
TRBJ2-5,once,TRBV7-9,TRBD2,CASSLVWGTSGTQETQYF,TGTGCCAGCAGCTTAGTGTGGGGGACTAGCGGGACACAAGAGACCCAGTACTTC
TRBJ1-5,few,TRBV12-5,TRBD1,CASGGDRGWGYPQHF,TGTGCTAGTGGTGGAGACAGGGGCTGGGGGTATCCCCAGCATTTT